There are a few counts of the clone carrying this T cell receptor beta chain. Its specificity is not known. Germline CDR1 LNHDA, CDR2 SQIVND (reference sequence). The CDR3 runs 15 residues. Trimming removed 5 bases at V and 7 bases at J, with 20 bases between. This sample is part of a study of beta chain features in type 1 diabetes. Overall study findings and caveats: Significant though moderate, a shortening of TCRB CDR3s appeared in all four CD4+ subsets of Type 1 diabetes patients.

CD45RO/CCR7/CD25/CD127/CD95/CD27 sorting isolated CD4+ naive, central memory, regulatory and stem cell-like memory cells. Expressed TCRB transcripts got sequenced, as all isolated RNA was reverse transcribed. Method: immunoSEQ multiplex PCR; TCRdb's copy keeps in-frame clones and lacks some. The sample holds fewer than 350,000 clones; 15% are singletons and the top ten take 0.015% to 0.017%. This chain connects TRBV19 to TRBJ1-2, with D perhaps matching TRBD1 (6 bases). Sequenced material: naive CD4+ T cells from blood. This TCR derives from a young man with type 1 diabetes. In DNA, the CDR3 is TGTGCCAGTAGTCCACGGCGGACAGAAACGGTTGGCTACACCTTC. Protein product: CASSPRRTETVGYTF.